Shown below are 26 T cell receptor beta chains from a single sample sequenced in a study of regulatory T cells in long-lasting Graves disease. The time point is: persistent/refractory GD, antithyroid drugs over 5 years with positive TRAb. RNA from PBMCs was the source of the TCR library. For TCR beta, libraries came from iRepertoire HTBI primers and Arm-PCR of CDR3 regions. Using its own MiXCR run on the multiplex PCR reads, TCRdb lists one record per CDR3 protein. Of 300,000 to 500,000 distinct CDR3 sequences listed, less than 25% are singletons. The sequenced sample was peripheral blood mononuclear cells (PBMCs), obtained when the disease was refractory, from a patient treated with antithyroid drugs. The receptors stem from a female donor with Graves disease.

This clonotype was seen a handful of times. CDR3 DNA sequence: TGTGCCAGCAGTTACGTTCATGGGGCATCAGGGACCCAGTACTTC. Translation: CASSYVHGASGTQYF. The V and J genes are TRBV6-5 and TRBJ2-5, with a weak D call TRBD1 (5 bases). CDR3 size: 15 residues. Germline V CDR1 and CDR2: MNHEY, SVGAGI. The V end was cut by 2 bases, the J end by 7 bases, with 17 bases between.

This clonotype was recorded a few times. The chain employs TRBV28 and TRBJ2-3, with 9 bases fitting TRBD2. Per germline, CDR1 MDHEN and CDR2 SYDVKM. The CDR3 has 18 residues. Trimming took 0 bases from V and 0 from J; bases not matched to a gene: 7. DNA of the CDR3: TGTGCCAGCAGTTTATGGACTAGCGGAACTGCGAGCACAGATACGCAGTATTTT. Translated, it gives CASSLWTSGTASTDTQYF.

In the case of this clonotype: This could be a read error, since a much larger clone is one nucleotide away. The chain carries TRBV3-1 and TRBJ2-7; D is unresolved. Looked up from germline, CDR1 is LGHDT and CDR2 is YNNKEL (reference sequence). CDR3 size: 11 residues. CDR3 bases: TGTGCCAGCAGCCAAGGGGTCGAGCAGTGCTTC. Amino acids: CASSQGVEQCF.

This clonotype was recorded at least ten times. This sequence joins TRBV11-2 and TRBJ2-2; 11 bases map to TRBD2. V was clipped by 5 bases and J by 1 base; unmatched bases: 3. Germline assignment: CDR1 SGHAT and CDR2 FQNNGV. The CDR3 has 16 residues. DNA for the CDR3: TGTGCCAGCAGCCCCCTAGCGGGGGGGAACACCGGGGAGCTGTTTTTT. Protein: CASSPLAGGNTGELFF.

This clonotype showed up many times. The J gene is TRBJ1-2, the V gene TRBV7-2, with D unresolved. Between the trimmed V and J ends, which lost 1 base and 2 bases, there was a span of 11 bases. CDR1 and CDR2 from the germline V gene are SGHTA and FQGNSA. This CDR3 comprises 15 residues. DNA for the CDR3: TGTGCCAGCAGCTTAGTACCCTTCGGGAACTATGGCTACACCTTC. Protein: CASSLVPFGNYGYTF.

There are many counts of this clonotype. V usage is TRBV7-8 and J usage is TRBJ2-7; TRBD1 agrees at 8 bases. The length of the CDR3 is 16 residues. CDR1 is SGHVS, CDR2 FQNEAQ, per germline. Germline trimming cut 1 base from V and 2 bases from J; bases unmatched to any gene: 7. CDR3 nucleotides: TGTGCCAGCAGCTTAGATTGGCAGGGGGCCGCCTACGAGCAGTACTTC. Its translation is CASSLDWQGAAYEQYF.

The chain uses TRBV28 and TRBJ2-7, with D possibly matching TRBD2 (5 bases). Germline lookup yields CDR1 MDHEN and CDR2 SYDVKM. The CDR3 spans 14 residues. The ends were cut back, 3 bases at V and 5 bases at J, with 14 bases in the middle. The CDR3 nucleotides are TGTGCCAGCAGTTTGCGGGCAATTTCCGACGAGCAGTACTTC. This translates into CASSLRAISDEQYF.

This clonotype was seen many times. V and J are TRBV24-1 and TRBJ2-7; TRBD1 might be the D (6 bases). The V end was cut by 8 bases, the J end by 0 bases, with 16 bases between. CDR1 and CDR2 (germline): KGHDR, SFDVKD. This CDR3 spans 15 amino acids. This CDR3 is CATIYRDKSSYEQYF. The CDR3 bases are TGTGCCACCATCTACCGGGACAAGAGCTCCTACGAGCAGTACTTC.

This chain joins TRBV27 and TRBJ1-5, with 8 bases that match TRBD1. There are 14 residues in the CDR3. Germline-derived CDR1 and CDR2 are MNHEY and SMNVEV (reference sequence). The trim removed 8 bases at V and 7 bases at J, leaving 10 bases unmatched. The CDR3 DNA reads TGTGCCAGCGCCAGACAGGGGTGGACCCAGCCCCAGCATTTT. It encodes CASARQGWTQPQHF.

This clonotype was picked up a small number of times. This chain joins TRBV7-9 and TRBJ1-5; 10 positions agree with TRBD1. This CDR3 has 16 amino acids. CDR1 is SEHNR and CDR2 is FQNEAQ in the germline V gene (reference sequence). J gave up 3 bases and V 1 base, and 3 bases lay outside the gene matches. The CDR3 loop reads CASSLGDRGDNQPQHF. CDR3 nucleotide sequence: TGTGCCAGCAGCTTAGGGGACAGGGGAGACAATCAGCCCCAGCATTTT.

This clonotype was found once. One junction end disagrees with the germline gene, perhaps due to a read error. The chain is built from TRBV5-1 and TRBJ2-2, with D tentatively TRBD1 or TRBD2 (6 bases each). CDR1 and CDR2 (germline): SGHRS, YFSETQ. CDR3 size: 16 residues. The CDR3 protein is CASSLTPQGGTGELVF. In DNA, the CDR3 is TGCGCCAGCAGCTTAACCCCACAGGGAGGCACCGGGGAGCTGGTTTTT.

This clonotype appeared many times. The chain employs TRBV6-2 or TRBV6-3 and TRBJ2-2, with D hard to call. CDR1 is MNHEY and CDR2 is SVGEGT in the germline V gene. The CDR3 totals 15 residues. V lost 0 bases, J lost 4 bases, and 9 bases lay in between. The CDR3, as DNA: TGTGCCAGCAGTTACTCGTCCTTCTCCACCGGGGAGCTGTTTTTT. Its translation is CASSYSSFSTGELFF.

The rearrangement links TRBV4-3 to TRBJ2-7; the D is unclear. The CDR3 is made up of 15 amino acids. Trimming pared 0 bases from V and 0 bases from J, leaving 9 bases between. Germline-derived CDR1 and CDR2 are LGHNA and YSLEER. The CDR3 region has the DNA TGCGCCAGCAGCCAAGATCGTCAGAGCTCCTACGAGCAGTACTTC. Its translation is CASSQDRQSSYEQYF.

The chain is built from TRBV10-3 and TRBJ2-7; D ambiguous. This CDR3 has 12 residues. Germline V CDR1 and CDR2: ENHRY, SYGVKD. Trimming took 5 bases from V and 2 from J, leaving 7 bases between them. CDR3 in DNA: TGTGCCATCAGTTGGTCTGCCTACGAGCAGTACTTC. As protein: CAISWSAYEQYF.

This clonotype was counted between two and nine times. V is TRBV20-1 and J is TRBJ1-5, with no clear D. Trimming shortened V by 6 bases and J by 0 bases, and 18 bases separated the two germline ends. The CDR3 runs 16 residues. The germline V gene has CDR1 DFQATT and CDR2 SNEGSKA (reference sequence). The CDR3 nucleotides are TGCAGTGCCGAGCACAGTCAACAATATAGCAATCAGCCCCAGCATTTT. This translates into CSAEHSQQYSNQPQHF.

The genes are TRBV29-1 and TRBJ2-5; 7 positions match TRBD2. CDR3 length equals 14 residues. Per the germline V gene, CDR1 is SQVTM and CDR2 is ANQGSEA. Trimming cost V 2 bases and J 4 bases; bases outside gene matches: 7. CDR3 loop: CSVERGRGGETQYF. The CDR3 DNA reads TGCAGCGTTGAACGAGGACGCGGGGGAGAGACCCAGTACTTC. The full variable domain, rest sourced from reference TRBV29-1 and TRBJ2-5, is SAVISQKPSRDICQRGTSLTIQCQVDSQVTMMFWYRQQPGQSLTLIATANQGSEATYESGFVIDKFPISRPNLTFSTLTVSNMSPEDSSIYLCSVERGRGGETQYFGPGTRLLVL.

This clonotype has ten or more counts. This sequence joins TRBV2 and TRBJ1-5, with 7 bases that match TRBD1. The junction had 7 bases not matched to a gene; V was cut back by 8 bases and J by 6 bases. Looked up from germline, CDR1 is SNHLY and CDR2 is FYNNEI. The CDR3 length is 13 residues. The CDR3 spells CASGDSLVQPQHF. The CDR3 DNA reads TGTGCCAGCGGGGACAGTTTGGTTCAGCCCCAGCATTTT.

The sample holds many counts of this clonotype. V is TRBV28 and J is TRBJ2-7; a possible D gene is TRBD1 (5 bases). V lost 2 bases and J 3 bases, leaving 17 bases between the germline ends. The CDR3 has 16 amino acids. The germline gives CDR1 MDHEN, CDR2 SYDVKM. The CDR3, as DNA: TGTGCCAGCAGTTTAGTGAGACAGACCTGGTACTACGAGCAGTACTTC. Protein product: CASSLVRQTWYYEQYF. Variable domain in full (rest from reference TRBV28 and TRBJ2-7): DVKVTQSSRYLVKRTGEKVFLECVQDMDHENMFWYRQDPGLGLRLIYFSYDVKMKEKGDIPEGYSVSREKKERFSLILESASTNQTSMYLCASSLVRQTWYYEQYFGPGTRLTVT.

The chain uses TRBV19 and TRBJ1-5; TRBD1 aligns across 7 bases. Trimming at V came to 0 bases and at J to 11 bases, leaving 4 bases not matched to a gene. This CDR3 is 13 amino acids long. CDR1 is LNHDA, CDR2 SQIVND, per germline (reference sequence). CDR3 region: CASSIDRGTAQHF. The CDR3 bases are TGTGCCAGTAGTATAGATCGAGGGACAGCCCAGCATTTT.

The chain is built from TRBV5-1 and TRBJ2-5; no firm D call. The CDR3 is 17 residues long. Trimming removed 0 bases at V and 2 bases at J, with 17 bases between. Looked up from germline, CDR1 is SGHRS and CDR2 is YFSETQ. The DNA of the CDR3 is TGCGCCAGCAGCTTGGTTACGGCAGCATTCACACAAGAGACCCAGTACTTC. It is translated as CASSLVTAAFTQETQYF. Looking up the rest from reference TRBV5-1 and TRBJ2-5 gives the full variable domain: KAGVTQTPRYLIKTRGQQVTLSCSPISGHRSVSWYQQTPGQGLQFLFEYFSETQRNKGNFPGRFSGRQFSNSRSEMNVSTLELGDSALYLCASSLVTAAFTQETQYFGPGTRLLVL.

The genes are TRBV11-2 and TRBJ2-5; 7 bases map to TRBD2. The DNA end is a closer match to TRBJ2-1, so the J assignment may be wrong. Per the germline V gene, CDR1 is SGHAT and CDR2 is FQNNGV. The CDR3 is 16 amino acids. The CDR3 coding sequence is TGTGCCAGCAGCGATCACCCCCTAGCGGAATACAATGAGCAGTTCTTC. Amino acid sequence: CASSDHPLAEYNEQFF.

J is TRBJ2-7 and V is TRBV12-3 or TRBV12-4; TRBD1 aligns across 9 bases. The CDR3 sequence is 15 residues long. J was trimmed by 6 bases and V by 5 bases; bases with no gene match: 11. CDR3 region: CASSPTGTGRLEQYF. CDR3 in DNA: TGTGCCAGCAGTCCGACCGGGACAGGGCGTCTCGAGCAGTACTTC.

The chain is built from TRBV27 and TRBJ1-5; perhaps TRBD1 as D (6 bases). In germline, CDR1 is MNHEY, CDR2 SMNVEV (reference sequence). This CDR3 has 15 amino acids. V was pared by 5 bases and J by 5 bases, with 16 bases between. CDR3 coding DNA: TGTGCCAGCAGTCTCGGCGGGGGCTTGGATCAGCCCCAGCATTTT. This encodes CASSLGGGLDQPQHF.

V gene TRBV11-1 combines with J gene TRBJ1-2, with D uncertain. V lost 3 bases and J 4 bases, leaving 15 bases between the germline ends. The CDR3 is 15 residues long. Germline-derived CDR1 and CDR2 are SGHAT and FQDESV (reference sequence). Written as DNA, the CDR3 is TGTGCCAGCAGCTTGGTAGCGACGGCGATCTATGGCTACACCTTC. Amino acid sequence: CASSLVATAIYGYTF.

This clonotype occurred many times. V is TRBV29-1 and J is TRBJ2-5; weak D call: TRBD2 (5 bases). Germline loops: CDR1 SQVTM, CDR2 ANQGSEA. The V and J ends lost 0 bases and 5 bases respectively, with 7 bases between them. This CDR3 has 12 amino acids. The CDR3 reads CSVEDPGETQYF. The CDR3 DNA is TGCAGCGTTGAAGATCCGGGGGAGACCCAGTACTTC.

This clonotype was picked up a small number of times. The chain combines TRBV13 with TRBJ1-1; D is perhaps TRBD1 (5 bases). Trimming left V 4 bases short and J 5 bases short, with 17 bases between. The germline V gene has CDR1 PRHDT and CDR2 FYEKMQ (reference sequence). The length of the CDR3 is 15 residues. DNA for the CDR3: TGTGCCAGCAGCTATTCGGGGGTGGGGCAAACTGAAGCTTTCTTT. This codes for CASSYSGVGQTEAFF.